This T cell receptor (beta chain) is from a study of cytomegalovirus exposure and HLA in healthy donors. The germline V gene encodes CDR1 LNHDA and CDR2 SQIVND (reference sequence). The V end was cut by 7 bases, the J end by 2 bases, with 15 bases between. The CDR3 length is 15 residues. 60 Vbeta and 13 Jbeta primers were used in PCR. Clones were read by immunoSEQ multiplex PCR, and TCRdb kept only the in-frame ones, dropping some. The sample has about 150,000 clones; 79% are singletons. This clone was seen only once. This clonotype was obtained from a young man in good health and CMV-seropositive. Sequenced: PBMCs. The chain recombines TRBV19 with TRBJ1-3; D remains unclear. CDR3 sequence: CASIDPGTTGNTIYF. The CDR3 DNA follows: TGTGCCAGTATTGACCCAGGTACAACTGGAAACACCATATATTTT.